The 30 T cell receptor beta chains presented below share a single source sample, sequenced in a study of cytomegalovirus exposure and HLA in healthy donors. With 60 Vbeta and 13 Jbeta primers, the PCR was carried out. Clones were read by immunoSEQ multiplex PCR, and TCRdb kept only the in-frame ones, dropping some. The profile shows some 200,000 clones, approximately 85% of them singletons. The sequencing input was PBMCs. Source of these receptors: a woman under 30 in good health and CMV-seronegative.

The CDR3 nucleotides read TGTGCTAGTGGTTCCCTAGCGGGGGGGATCGAACAAGAGACCCAGTACTTC. Protein product: CASGSLAGGIEQETQYF. J is TRBJ2-5 and V is TRBV12-5; 12 positions agree with TRBD2. The CDR3 is 17 residues long. Germline CDR1 is LGHNT and CDR2 is FRNRAP. V dropped 4 bases and J dropped 2; count of bases not matched to a gene: 8.

The V gene is TRBV6-5, the J gene TRBJ1-1; possible D gene TRBD1, 5 bases. V shed 6 bases and J shed 6 bases, with 20 bases lying between them. Germline assignment: CDR1 MNHEY and CDR2 SVGAGI. The CDR3 covers 15 residues. The CDR3 sequence: CASRAPSGNRPEAFF. In DNA form, the CDR3 reads TGTGCCAGCAGAGCCCCCTCAGGGAATAGGCCTGAAGCTTTCTTT.

The CDR3 DNA sequence: TGCGCCAGCAGCCAGGCCACTAGCGGGAGGCTCTACGAGCAGTACTTC. Its protein product is CASSQATSGRLYEQYF. This sequence joins TRBV4-1 and TRBJ2-7; 12 positions agree with TRBD2. The CDR3 is 16 residues long. Trimming at V came to 3 bases and at J to 3 bases, leaving 6 bases not matched to a gene. Germline-derived CDR1 and CDR2 are MGHRA and YSYEKL.

This chain connects TRBV6-4 to TRBJ1-4, with a possible D match to TRBD1 (6 bases). CDR3 length equals 12 residues. CDR1 is MRHNA and CDR2 is SNTAGT in the germline V gene. Trimming cost V 0 bases and J 17 bases, with 13 bases left between them. The CDR3 nucleotides are TGTGCCAGCAGTGACTCGACAGGCTTCGGTTTTTTT. This gives the protein CASSDSTGFGFF.

This clone was detected a few times. The V and J genes are TRBV5-1 and TRBJ1-1, with 8 bases lining up with TRBD1. Trimming at V came to 4 bases and at J to 1 base, leaving 6 bases not matched to a gene. The CDR3 has 15 amino acids. CDR1 and CDR2 (germline): SGHRS, YFSETQ. CDR3 sequence reads: CASSVQGAGNTEAFF. The CDR3 nucleotides are TGCGCCAGCAGCGTCCAGGGGGCGGGGAACACTGAAGCTTTCTTT.

The rearrangement joins TRBV10-2 to TRBJ2-5; 10 nucleotides agree with TRBD2. V lost 4 bases to trimming and J lost 1 base; unmatched junction nucleotides: 6. The CDR3 is 16 residues long. Germline V lookup: CDR1 WSHSY, CDR2 SAAADI. This CDR3 reads CASSVWVAGGQETQYF. The DNA for the CDR3 is TGCGCCAGCAGTGTGTGGGTAGCGGGGGGCCAAGAGACCCAGTACTTC.

The genes are TRBV15 and TRBJ1-4; D possibly corresponds to TRBD1 (5 bases). The CDR3 has 15 residues. Germline assignment: CDR1 LNHNV and CDR2 YYDKDF (reference sequence). The V and J ends lost 3 bases and 3 bases respectively, with 11 bases between them. CDR3 DNA sequence: TGTGCCACCAGCAGGGCCTGGGGGGCTAATGAAAAACTGTTTTTT. Its protein is CATSRAWGANEKLFF.

The chain is built from TRBV30 and TRBJ2-7; D remains unclear. Germline lookup yields CDR1 GTSNPN and CDR2 SVGIG (reference sequence). CDR3 length: 11 amino acids. V lost 3 bases to trimming and J lost 7 bases, with 10 bases between them. In nucleotides, the CDR3 is TGTGCCTGGAGGGCAGTCTCGGAGCAGTACTTC. It codes for CAWRAVSEQYF.

The chain carries TRBV14 and TRBJ2-7; weak D call: TRBD1 (6 bases). Germline CDR1 and CDR2: SGHDN and FVKESK. This CDR3 contains 15 residues. Trimming shortened V by 0 bases and J by 2 bases, and 11 bases separated the two germline ends. As DNA, the CDR3 is TGTGCCAGCAGCCAAGATCGCAGGGGAACCTACGAGCAGTACTTC. This sequence encodes CASSQDRRGTYEQYF.

The chain recombines TRBV5-1 with TRBJ1-4, with D unresolved. The length of the CDR3 is 14 residues. V lost 4 bases and J lost 0, with 7 bases in between. The germline V gene has CDR1 SGHRS and CDR2 YFSETQ. The CDR3 region is CASSLTPTNEKLFF. CDR3 in DNA: TGCGCCAGCAGCCTAACCCCAACTAATGAAAAACTGTTTTTT. Filled out from reference TRBV5-1 and TRBJ1-4, the complete variable domain reads KAGVTQTPRYLIKTRGQQVTLSCSPISGHRSVSWYQQTPGQGLQFLFEYFSETQRNKGNFPGRFSGRQFSNSRSEMNVSTLELGDSALYLCASSLTPTNEKLFFGSGTQLSVL.

V and J are TRBV7-2 and TRBJ2-5; 8 bases map to TRBD1. The J call may be in error: the DNA end matches TRBJ2-7 better. Germline loops: CDR1 SGHTA, CDR2 FQGNSA. CDR3 length equals 12 residues. Here the CDR3 reads CASRQGATEQYF. The CDR3 coding sequence is TGTGCCAGCAGGCAGGGGGCCACCGAGCAGTACTTC.

The chain recombines TRBV7-9 with TRBJ2-2, with 10 nucleotides matching TRBD2. Germline V gene data show CDR1 as SEHNR and CDR2 as FQNEAQ (reference sequence). V lost 5 bases and J lost 5; bases outside the gene matches: 5. The CDR3 is 15 residues long. The CDR3 nucleotides are TGTGCCAGCAGCGGGTCTAGCGGGAGTACCGGGGAGCTGTTTTTT. Translating it yields CASSGSSGSTGELFF.

The chain uses TRBV9 and TRBJ1-2; D is ambiguous. There are 15 residues in the CDR3. Germline V lookup: CDR1 SGDLS, CDR2 YYNGEE. V dropped 0 bases and J dropped 3 bases, with 12 bases sitting between them. The CDR3 DNA reads TGTGCCAGCAGCGTAGGGGGTAGGGAGGACTATGGCTACACCTTC. Translation: CASSVGGREDYGYTF.

In DNA, the CDR3 is TGTGCCAGCAGGGCAGGGGCCGGGGCCAACGTCCTGACTTTC. Protein product: CASRAGAGANVLTF. This chain connects TRBV6-5 to TRBJ2-6, with D maybe TRBD1 (6 bases). The V end was cut by 6 bases, the J end by 4 bases, with 10 bases between. CDR3 size: 14 residues. Looked up from germline, CDR1 is MNHEY and CDR2 is SVGAGI.

DNA of the CDR3: TGTGCCAGCAGCTTGCAGGGTTCTGGAAACACCATATATTTT. Amino acid sequence: CASSLQGSGNTIYF. The chain links TRBV7-2 to TRBJ1-3; the D gene is possibly TRBD1 (5 bases). V was trimmed by 3 bases and J by 1 base, leaving 7 bases between them. Germline loops: CDR1 SGHTA, CDR2 FQGNSA. The CDR3 is made up of 14 amino acids.

V and J are TRBV18 and TRBJ2-3; 12 bases align to TRBD2. V was clipped by 1 base and J by 0 bases; unmatched bases: 5. CDR3 length equals 18 residues. From germline, CDR1 is KGHSH and CDR2 LQKENI. The CDR3 DNA follows: TGTGCCAGCTCACCACTGGGACTAGCGGGCGTTAGCACAGATACGCAGTATTTT. It is translated as CASSPLGLAGVSTDTQYF.

DNA of the CDR3: TGTGCCAGCAGCCGCATTCTAGCGGGGGAGTGGGGCACCGGGGAGCTGTTTTTT. Amino acids: CASSRILAGEWGTGELFF. The rearrangement links TRBV14 to TRBJ2-2; 10 positions match TRBD2. Germline V gene data show CDR1 as SGHDN and CDR2 as FVKESK. J was trimmed by 4 bases and V by 4 bases; bases with no gene match: 12. The CDR3 contains 18 residues. Combining the CDR3 with reference TRBV14 and TRBJ2-2 gives the whole variable domain EAGVTQFPSHSVIEKGQTVTLRCDPISGHDNLYWYRRVMGKEIKFLLHFVKESKQDESGMPNNRFLAERTGGTYSTLKVQPAELEDSGVYFCASSRILAGEWGTGELFFGEGSRLTVL.

The chain combines TRBV11-2 with TRBJ2-7, with TRBD2 as a possible D gene (5 bases). This CDR3 contains 14 residues. The germline gives CDR1 SGHAT, CDR2 FQNNGV. Trimming took 0 bases from V and 2 from J, leaving 8 bases between them. CDR3 sequence reads: CASSLDGLPYEQYF. DNA of the CDR3: TGTGCCAGCAGCTTAGACGGACTCCCCTACGAGCAGTACTTC.

The CDR3 bases are TGTGCCAGTAGTATAACTAGCGGGAACGATTACAATGAGCAGTTCTTC. Protein product: CASSITSGNDYNEQFF. V and J are TRBV19 and TRBJ2-1, with 10 bases fitting TRBD2. The junction had 5 bases not matched to a gene; V was cut back by 2 bases and J by 4 bases. CDR3 length equals 16 residues. Germline loops: CDR1 LNHDA, CDR2 SQIVND (reference sequence).

The chain uses TRBV6-5 and TRBJ1-1; possibly TRBD1 for D (5 bases). Trimming shortened V by 11 bases and J by 1 base, and 11 bases separated the two germline ends. The CDR3 extends over 12 amino acids. Looked up from germline, CDR1 is MNHEY and CDR2 is SVGAGI. CDR3 sequence (DNA): TGTGCCGCGCGGGGGGGGAACACTGAAGCTTTCTTT. This encodes CAARGGNTEAFF.

The chain is built from TRBV7-6 and TRBJ2-3; 8 nucleotides match TRBD2. V trimming: 3 bases; J trimming: 6 bases; junction bases outside the gene matches: 5. CDR1 is SGHVS and CDR2 is FNYEAQ in the germline V gene. This CDR3 comprises 14 residues. CDR3 sequence reads: CASSFSGIADTQYF. DNA of the CDR3: TGTGCCAGCAGCTTTAGCGGGATAGCGGATACGCAGTATTTT.

V is TRBV5-1 and J is TRBJ2-1, with D tentatively TRBD2 (6 bases). Per germline, CDR1 SGHRS and CDR2 YFSETQ. This CDR3 is 14 amino acids long. The ends were cut back, 2 bases at V and 8 bases at J, with 14 bases in the middle. CDR3 protein: CASSFVGGRDEQFF. The CDR3 DNA reads as TGCGCCAGCAGCTTCGTGGGAGGAAGGGATGAGCAGTTCTTC.

The V call is TRBV21-1, the J call TRBJ1-1; the table names TRBD1, a call not compared with the DNA. TRBV21-1 is reported as a pseudogene. The CDR3 is 19 amino acids. The CDR3 DNA follows: TGTGCCAGCAGCAAACTCCGGGACAGGGTAGATTCCAGGAACACTGAAGCTTTCTTT. Translation gives CASSKLRDRVDSRNTEAFF.

The gene calls are TRBV27 and TRBJ1-1; 8 bases match TRBD1. Germline assignment: CDR1 MNHEY and CDR2 SMNVEV (reference sequence). The junction had 12 bases not matched to a gene; V was cut back by 5 bases and J by 7 bases. This CDR3 contains 15 residues. The CDR3 reads CASSRPGQGKYEAFF. In DNA form, the CDR3 reads TGTGCCAGCAGTAGACCCGGACAGGGTAAATATGAAGCTTTCTTT.

The chain employs TRBV5-4 and TRBJ2-3; 7 bases fit TRBD2. The CDR3 length is 16 residues. Trimming at V came to 0 bases and at J to 0 bases, leaving 4 bases not matched to a gene. CDR1 SGHNT and CDR2 YYREEE come from the germline V gene (reference sequence). CDR3 loop: CASSLASGASTDTQYF. In DNA, the CDR3 is TGTGCCAGCAGCTTGGCCAGCGGGGCCAGCACAGATACGCAGTATTTT.

This rearrangement joins TRBV2 to TRBJ2-1, with TRBD2 matching over 16 bases. This CDR3 contains 17 residues. V lost 5 bases, J lost 6 bases, and 7 bases stayed unmatched. The germline gives CDR1 SNHLY, CDR2 FYNNEI. The CDR3 nucleotides read TGTGCCAGCAGTAAGGGACTAGCGGGAGGGCCCTTCAATGAGCAGTTCTTC. Its protein product is CASSKGLAGGPFNEQFF.

This clone was detected a few times. The rearrangement links TRBV6-1 to TRBJ2-7, with D possibly TRBD2 on 6 matching bases. The CDR3 runs 18 residues. Germline V gene data show CDR1 as MNHNS and CDR2 as SASEGT. The V end was cut by 0 bases, the J end by 6 bases, with 24 bases between. CDR3 region: CASSEAALGRRGRAEQYF. In DNA form, the CDR3 reads TGTGCCAGCAGTGAAGCAGCGTTAGGTCGGCGGGGCAGGGCCGAGCAGTACTTC.

This clone was seen a few times. J is TRBJ1-1 and V is TRBV5-4; D remains ambiguous. CDR1 and CDR2 from the germline V gene are SGHNT and YYREEE (reference sequence). Trimming cost V 2 bases and J 6 bases, with 14 bases left between them. CDR3 length: 14 amino acids. As DNA, the CDR3 is TGTGCCAGCAGCTTAGAGCTGGGAGATCCTGAAGCTTTCTTT. This translates into CASSLELGDPEAFF.

V usage is TRBV11-2 and J usage is TRBJ1-1; D call uncertain. Trimming took 1 base from V and 1 from J, leaving 7 bases between them. The CDR3 runs 14 residues. Germline lookup yields CDR1 SGHAT and CDR2 FQNNGV. The CDR3 loop reads CASSLAGRNTEAFF. The CDR3 DNA follows: TGTGCCAGCAGCTTAGCGGGGAGGAACACTGAAGCTTTCTTT.

This chain connects TRBV5-6 to TRBJ2-7; TRBD2 matches at 7 bases. CDR3 length: 13 residues. Germline trimming cut 2 bases from V and 2 bases from J; bases unmatched to any gene: 1. Germline lookup yields CDR1 SGHDT and CDR2 YYEEEE. The CDR3 DNA reads as TGTGCCAGCAGCTTTCGGGAGGCCTACGAGCAGTACTTC. It encodes CASSFREAYEQYF.